This T cell receptor beta chain comes out of a study of T cells after yellow fever vaccination. Study-level points and caveats: It was the secondary response that reached its peak faster, day 5 versus 15, but it was weaker.

In its sample, this clonotype was seen a few times. Its target is not known. The V and J ends lost 0 bases and 3 bases respectively, with 7 bases between them. CDR3 length equals 13 residues. The germline V gene encodes CDR1 SGHRS and CDR2 YFSETQ. TCRdb reprocessed the 5' RACE reads with MiXCR, giving one entry per CDR3 protein. The table records 150,000 to 200,000 distinct CDR3 sequences, around 9.3% of them present only once. This rearrangement joins TRBV5-1 to TRBJ2-7, with a weak D call TRBD2 (5 bases). The sequence was obtained from a man aged 18-30 years who received the YFV17D yellow fever vaccine. Sequenced here: CD8+ T cells sorted from PBMCs, sampled 45 days after the yellow fever booster vaccination. CDR3 nucleotides: TGCGCCAGCAGCTTGGAAACTAGCTACGAGCAGTACTTC. Translation: CASSLETSYEQYF.